The 31 T cell receptor beta chains below come from one sample, sequenced in a study of early T cells in non-severe SARS-CoV-2 infection. One entry per CDR3 protein results from TCRdb running MiXCR on the 5' RACE reads. The sample carries approximately 70,000 distinct CDR3 sequences, approximately 12% recorded once. Sequenced: whole blood. The receptors here all came from an adult who was a healthcare worker with PCR-confirmed SARS-CoV-2 infection or an uninfected control (not recorded which).

A few counts support this clonotype. This chain's CDR3 is CASSPTTGTSGGAEQFF. The CDR3 nucleotides read TGTGCCAGCAGCCCGACCACCGGGACTAGCGGGGGGGCCGAGCAGTTCTTC. The gene calls are TRBV4-2 and TRBJ2-1, with TRBD2 matching 16 bases. V lost 4 bases and J lost 10; bases outside the gene matches: 10. CDR3 length equals 17 residues. CDR1 is LGHNA, CDR2 YNFKEQ, per germline.

The chain couples TRBV29-1 to TRBJ2-1; 11 bases align to TRBD2. CDR3 length: 15 amino acids. Germline V gene sequence: CDR1 SQVTM, CDR2 ANQGSEA. The V and J ends lost 5 bases and 8 bases, in that order; junction bases with no gene match: 11. DNA for the CDR3: TGCAGCGTTACCTCCGGGACTAGCGGTGGTCATGAGCAGTTCTTC. This sequence encodes CSVTSGTSGGHEQFF.

This sequence joins TRBV7-6 and TRBJ2-2, with TRBD1 matching 10 bases. V gave up 3 bases and J gave up 4 bases; unmatched junction bases: 8. The CDR3 extends over 17 amino acids. CDR1 SGHVS and CDR2 FNYEAQ come from the germline V gene. CDR3 region: CASSFYDRGHLTGELFF. The CDR3 DNA follows: TGTGCCAGCAGCTTTTACGACAGGGGGCACCTCACCGGGGAGCTGTTTTTT.

This clonotype was observed many times. The chain carries TRBV12-3 or TRBV12-4 and TRBJ2-2, with TRBD2 matching 7 bases. CDR3 length equals 16 residues. The ends lost 4 bases at V and 4 bases at J; junction bases unmatched: 9. The CDR3 is CASSSGGRYGTGELFF. Here the CDR3 DNA reads TGTGCCAGCAGTTCGGGCGGGAGATACGGCACCGGGGAGCTGTTTTTT.

This clonotype was seen only a few times. The chain combines TRBV5-5 with TRBJ2-1; D may be TRBD2 (6 bases). Germline-derived CDR1 and CDR2 are SGHKS and YYEKEE (reference sequence). V lost 4 bases and J 2 bases, leaving 13 bases between the germline ends. This CDR3 is 15 amino acids long. The DNA of the CDR3 is TGTGCCAGCAGCGCGGGGAGTACCGCCTACAATGAGCAGTTCTTC. Protein product: CASSAGSTAYNEQFF.

In this sample, this clonotype turned up many times. V and J are TRBV5-4 and TRBJ1-2; D is uncertain. Germline V gives CDR1 SGHNT, CDR2 YYREEE (reference sequence). V was pared by 1 base and J by 5 bases, with 9 bases between. CDR3 length: 13 amino acids. CDR3 loop: CASSLRAEYGYTF. In DNA form, the CDR3 reads TGTGCCAGCAGCTTGAGGGCAGAATATGGCTACACCTTC. Looking up the rest from reference TRBV5-4 and TRBJ1-2 gives the full variable domain: ETGVTQSPTHLIKTRGQQVTLRCSSQSGHNTVSWYQQALGQGPQFIFQYYREEENGRGNFPPRFSGLQFPNYSSELNVNALELDDSALYLCASSLRAEYGYTFGSGTRLTVV.

This clonotype showed up many times. This chain links TRBV6-1 with TRBJ1-4; 12 bases line up with TRBD1. The CDR3 covers 18 residues. With V trimmed by 6 bases and J by 4 bases, 12 bases remained unmatched. Germline V gives CDR1 MNHNS, CDR2 SASEGT. The CDR3 nucleotides read TGTGCCAGCAGCGACCCCGGGACAGGGGGCTTACTTAATGAAAAACTGTTTTTT. It yields the protein CASSDPGTGGLLNEKLFF.

In this sample, this clonotype turned up many times. The CDR3 protein is CASSSGGRAYEQYF. In DNA, the CDR3 is TGTGCCAGCAGCTCCGGGGGTAGGGCCTACGAGCAGTACTTC. This rearrangement joins TRBV11-2 to TRBJ2-7, with a possible D match to TRBD2 (6 bases). This CDR3 has 14 residues. The germline gives CDR1 SGHAT, CDR2 FQNNGV. With 4 bases removed from V and 2 bases from J, the gap between germline ends came to 12 bases.

This clonotype appeared many times. The chain recombines TRBV2 with TRBJ2-1, with D perhaps matching TRBD1 (6 bases). With 6 bases removed from V and 6 bases from J, the gap between germline ends came to 12 bases. The germline V gene encodes CDR1 SNHLY and CDR2 FYNNEI. There are 13 residues in the CDR3. CDR3 sequence reads: CASRQTGTNEQFF. DNA for the CDR3: TGTGCCAGCAGGCAGACAGGAACCAATGAGCAGTTCTTC.

Note on this clonotype: At one boundary the junction diverges from the germline segment, which might be a read error. This rearrangement joins TRBV7-7 to TRBJ2-2; the D gene is possibly TRBD1 (5 bases). CDR3 length: 17 residues. Germline V gene sequence: CDR1 SSHAT, CDR2 FNYEAQ (reference sequence). CDR3 in amino acids: CASSPISGRANTGELFF. In DNA form, the CDR3 reads TGTGCTAGCAGCCCGATATCGGGCAGGGCGAACACCGGGGAGCTGTTTTTT.

The chain employs TRBV7-3 and TRBJ1-5; D remains ambiguous. CDR3 size: 14 residues. Germline lookup yields CDR1 SGHTA and CDR2 FQGTGA. V dropped 7 bases and J dropped 5 bases, with 15 bases sitting between them. CDR3: CASTYGPRDQPQHF. The CDR3 nucleotides are TGTGCCAGCACTTATGGACCGCGCGATCAGCCCCAGCATTTT. The whole variable domain, filled in from reference TRBV7-3 and TRBJ1-5, reads GAGVSQTPSNKVTEKGKYVELRCDPISGHTALYWYRQSLGQGPEFLIYFQGTGAADDSGLPNDRFFAVRPEGSVSTLKIQRTERGDSAVYLCASTYGPRDQPQHFGDGTRLSIL.

This clonotype was seen only a few times. This chain uses TRBV2 with TRBJ1-4, with D hard to call. Germline V lookup: CDR1 SNHLY, CDR2 FYNNEI. CDR3 length: 15 residues. Trimming shortened V by 6 bases and J by 2 bases, and 13 bases separated the two germline ends. CDR3 sequence: CASRDRRATNEKLFF. CDR3 nucleotides: TGTGCCAGCAGGGACCGGCGAGCCACTAATGAAAAACTGTTTTTT.

The J gene is TRBJ2-3, the V gene TRBV7-2, with 9 nucleotides matching TRBD2. V dropped 3 bases and J dropped 4; count of bases not matched to a gene: 2. Germline values: CDR1 SGHTA, CDR2 FQGNSA. The CDR3 consists of 14 residues. CDR3: CASSFGGGADTQYF. CDR3 coding DNA: TGTGCCAGCAGCTTCGGCGGGGGGGCAGATACGCAGTATTTT.

This clonotype was counted ten times or more. The rearrangement uses TRBV30 and TRBJ2-6, with a tentative D call TRBD1 (6 bases). V gave up 2 bases and J gave up 2 bases, with 10 bases separating them. CDR1 GTSNPN and CDR2 SVGIG come from the germline V gene (reference sequence). There are 15 residues in the CDR3. The CDR3 loop is CAWSIGTTGANVLTF. CDR3 nucleotides: TGTGCCTGGAGTATCGGGACAACTGGGGCCAACGTCCTGACTTTC.

This clonotype was seen repeatedly, ten times or more. V is TRBV10-3 and J is TRBJ2-1; 7 bases map to TRBD1. This CDR3 spans 11 amino acids. Germline CDR1 and CDR2: ENHRY and SYGVKD. V dropped 2 bases and J dropped 15; count of bases not matched to a gene: 4. The CDR3 sequence: CAISEDRVVFF. The CDR3, as DNA: TGTGCCATCAGTGAGGACAGGGTGGTGTTCTTC.

The V and J genes are TRBV6-6 and TRBJ2-7; D uncertain. Germline lookup yields CDR1 MNHNY and CDR2 SVGAGI (reference sequence). This CDR3 has 13 residues. Trimming cost V 4 bases and J 2 bases, with 9 bases left between them. In DNA form, the CDR3 reads TGTGCCAGCAGTTTCCAAGACACCTACGAGCAGTACTTC. As protein: CASSFQDTYEQYF.

This clonotype appeared many times. The rearrangement links TRBV3-1 to TRBJ2-7, with D perhaps being TRBD1 or TRBD2 (5 bases each). CDR3 length equals 14 residues. The germline V gene encodes CDR1 LGHDT and CDR2 YNNKEL (reference sequence). V was trimmed by 2 bases and J by 4 bases, leaving 12 bases between them. CDR3 residues: CASSQWDREYEQYF. As DNA, the CDR3 is TGTGCCAGCAGCCAATGGGACCGCGAATACGAGCAGTACTTC.

This chain's CDR3 is CASSLAGSGNQPQHF. The CDR3 DNA sequence: TGTGCCAGCAGTTTAGCCGGGTCGGGCAATCAGCCCCAGCATTTT. The V and J genes are TRBV12-3 or TRBV12-4 and TRBJ1-5; D uncertain. The CDR3 totals 15 residues. Trimming took off 0 bases at V and 2 bases at J, with 8 bases between the two ends.

The V and J genes are TRBV19 and TRBJ2-3, with 13 positions matching TRBD2. The germline V gene has CDR1 LNHDA and CDR2 SQIVND (reference sequence). V lost 6 bases and J lost 1; bases outside the gene matches: 1. This CDR3 has 15 residues. In DNA form, the CDR3 reads TGTGCCAGTAGCGGGACTAGCGGGGGCACAGATACGCAGTATTTT. As protein: CASSGTSGGTDTQYF.

The rearrangement uses TRBV27 and TRBJ2-7; D unclear. The ends were cut back, 3 bases at V and 1 base at J, with 10 bases in the middle. The CDR3 covers 14 residues. Germline values: CDR1 MNHEY, CDR2 SMNVEV (reference sequence). CDR3 protein: CASSFRSGSYEQYF. CDR3 nucleotide sequence: TGTGCCAGCAGTTTCCGGTCAGGTTCCTACGAGCAGTACTTC.

This clonotype appeared a few times. In DNA form, the CDR3 reads TGTGCCAGTAGTATCACCGGGACAGGCTCCTACGAGCAGTACTTC. This translates into CASSITGTGSYEQYF. This chain connects TRBV19 to TRBJ2-7, with 8 nucleotides matching TRBD1. Germline assignment: CDR1 LNHDA and CDR2 SQIVND (reference sequence). This CDR3 is 15 amino acids long. V gave up 3 bases and J gave up 0 bases; unmatched junction bases: 4.

This clonotype has just a few counts. The chain employs TRBV7-9 and TRBJ1-1; TRBD1 agrees at 11 bases. Unmatched junction bases numbered 3, after V lost 1 base and J lost 5 bases. The CDR3 totals 15 residues. CDR1 is SEHNR, CDR2 FQNEAQ, per germline (reference sequence). The CDR3, as DNA: TGTGCCAGCAGCTTAGTTGGGACAGGGGGGACTGAAGCTTTCTTT. It specifies CASSLVGTGGTEAFF.

This chain joins TRBV12-3 or TRBV12-4 and TRBJ2-3; tentative D call: TRBD1 (6 bases). V gave up 3 bases and J gave up 7 bases, with 14 bases separating them. The length of the CDR3 is 14 residues. The CDR3 loop is CASSLARGGNTQYF. CDR3 in DNA: TGTGCCAGCAGTTTGGCCCGTGGGGGCAATACGCAGTATTTT.

This clonotype was counted at least ten times. The CDR3, as DNA: TGTGCCAGTAGTATAGAACAGGGACTAGCCAAAAACATTCAGTACTTC. Amino acids: CASSIEQGLAKNIQYF. The chain carries TRBV19 and TRBJ2-4; D may match TRBD1 or TRBD2 (6 bases each). This CDR3 spans 16 amino acids. The germline V gene has CDR1 LNHDA and CDR2 SQIVND (reference sequence). Trimming removed 0 bases from V and 0 bases from J, with 9 bases in between.

This clonotype turned up a few times. The chain couples TRBV7-6 to TRBJ1-1, with no clear D. V lost 5 bases and J lost 0, with 10 bases in between. Germline V lookup: CDR1 SGHVS, CDR2 FNYEAQ. This CDR3 is 14 amino acids long. CDR3 residues: CASSPRYMNTEAFF. The CDR3 coding sequence is TGTGCCAGCAGCCCGAGGTATATGAACACTGAAGCTTTCTTT.

This clonotype was found many times. The CDR3 DNA reads as TGTGCCAGTAGTATATGGCGGGAGAACACCGGGGAGCTGTTTTTT. Residues: CASSIWRENTGELFF. The V call is TRBV19, the J call TRBJ2-2; TRBD2 is a possible D gene (6 bases). The germline gives CDR1 LNHDA, CDR2 SQIVND (reference sequence). This CDR3 is 15 amino acids long. With 2 bases removed from V and 1 base from J, the gap between germline ends came to 8 bases. Combining the CDR3 with reference TRBV19 and TRBJ2-2 gives the whole variable domain DGGITQSPKYLFRKEGQNVTLSCEQNLNHDAMYWYRQDPGQGLRLIYYSQIVNDFQKGDIAEGYSVSREKKESFPLTVTSAQKNPTAFYLCASSIWRENTGELFFGEGSRLTVL.

The V and J genes are TRBV5-1 and TRBJ2-2, with D hard to call. The germline gives CDR1 SGHRS, CDR2 YFSETQ. V was pared by 0 bases and J by 0 bases, with 6 bases between. The CDR3 is made up of 15 amino acids. This chain's CDR3 is CASSLVQSNTGELFF. The CDR3 DNA reads TGCGCCAGCAGCTTGGTCCAGTCGAACACCGGGGAGCTGTTTTTT.

Only a few counts were recorded for this clonotype. The rearrangement joins TRBV19 to TRBJ1-2; 9 nucleotides line up with TRBD1. CDR3 length equals 14 residues. Germline CDR1 LNHDA, CDR2 SQIVND (reference sequence). With 5 bases clipped from V and 4 bases from J, the junction kept 5 bases outside the gene matches. The CDR3 region is CASSLTGGPYGYTF. CDR3 sequence (DNA): TGTGCCAGTAGTTTGACAGGGGGGCCCTATGGCTACACCTTC.

The chain links TRBV20-1 to TRBJ1-2; D is ambiguous. The CDR3 has 14 amino acids. V was trimmed by 3 bases and J by 6 bases, leaving 17 bases between them. CDR1 and CDR2 (germline): DFQATT, SNEGSKA (reference sequence). CDR3 residues: CSASSARKAHGYTF. In DNA, the CDR3 is TGCAGTGCTAGCTCCGCCAGGAAGGCTCATGGCTACACCTTC.

Only a few counts were recorded for this clonotype. The chain links TRBV27 to TRBJ2-7; D is ambiguous. This CDR3 is built from 15 residues. Germline V CDR1 and CDR2: MNHEY, SMNVEV (reference sequence). V was trimmed by 3 bases and J by 0 bases, leaving 12 bases between them. The DNA for the CDR3 is TGTGCCAGCAGTTTTATCGGGCCGAGCTCCTACGAGCAGTACTTC. It is translated as CASSFIGPSSYEQYF.

The chain joins TRBV20-1 to TRBJ1-1; a weak D match, TRBD1 (6 bases). Trimming removed 4 bases at V and 9 bases at J, with 21 bases between. The germline gives CDR1 DFQATT, CDR2 SNEGSKA (reference sequence). This CDR3 is built from 14 residues. CDR3 protein: CSAKGDRTAPQAFF. For the CDR3, the DNA is TGCAGTGCTAAGGGAGACCGGACAGCCCCTCAAGCTTTCTTT.